The clone carrying this T cell receptor beta chain was detected only a few times. The data belong to a study of neoadjuvant anti-PD-1 for oral cavity cancer. Study-level information: Most patients had three to four biweekly doses of 3 mg/kg nivolumab before resection.

Patients had HPV-negative, locally advanced oral cavity squamous cell carcinoma. Survey sequencing of tumors mostly used roughly 4.8 ug DNA, two replicates. Some clones are missing from TCRdb's copy, which holds only in-frame ones; the method was immunoSEQ multiplex PCR. The data contain about 9,300 clones, 65% to 70% of them singletons. Sample: tumor tissue, taken before nivolumab (anti-PD-1) treatment. The origin of this receptor is a person aged 35-79 years with oral cavity squamous cell carcinoma.

CDR3 amino acids: CASSETGVYEQYF. The CDR3 region has the DNA TGTGCCAGCAGTGAGACAGGGGTCTACGAGCAGTACTTC. The rearrangement uses TRBV6-1 and TRBJ2-7, with TRBD1 identical over 8 bases. The CDR3 length is 13 residues. V gave up 3 bases and J gave up 3 bases; unmatched junction bases: 1. In germline, CDR1 is MNHNS, CDR2 SASEGT.